The 8 T cell receptor beta chains in this list originate from one sample, sequenced in a study of cytomegalovirus exposure and HLA in healthy donors. Sequenced by immunoSEQ multiplex PCR; TCRdb stores in-frame clones only, minus some. The sample carries around 150,000 clones, 85% recorded once. Sequencing input: PBMCs. The receptors originated from a man aged 30 to 39 in good health and CMV-seropositive.

This clone has a single count. The genes are TRBV5-1 and TRBJ1-2, with 7 positions matching TRBD1. V shed 4 bases and J 8 bases; nucleotides not matched to a gene: 17. The CDR3 runs 16 residues. Per germline, CDR1 SGHRS and CDR2 YFSETQ. This chain's CDR3 is CASSLTRKGGAGGYTF. In DNA form, the CDR3 reads TGCGCCAGCAGCCTAACCCGAAAAGGGGGCGCGGGAGGCTACACCTTC.

J is TRBJ2-3 and V is TRBV4-1; the D gene is possibly TRBD2 (5 bases). Germline CDR1 and CDR2: MGHRA and YSYEKL. Deletions cut 4 bases from V and 4 bases from J, with 12 bases between. This CDR3 is 14 amino acids long. CDR3 in amino acids: CASSRAPGSDTQYF. In nucleotides, the CDR3 is TGCGCCAGCAGCCGGGCCCCGGGGTCAGATACGCAGTATTTT.

The V gene is TRBV21-1, the J gene TRBJ2-3; the tabulated D call, TRBD2, remains unverified against the DNA. TRBV21-1 represents a pseudogene. The CDR3 loop spans 14 amino acids. The CDR3 spells CASRGGETADTQYF. The CDR3 nucleotides are TGTGCCAGCAGGGGGGGGGAGACCGCAGATACGCAGTATTTT.

The gene calls are TRBV19 and TRBJ2-2; maybe TRBD1 (6 bases). Per germline, CDR1 LNHDA and CDR2 SQIVND (reference sequence). The germline V and J ends were trimmed by 6 bases and 7 bases, with 15 bases remaining between them. CDR3 length equals 14 residues. The CDR3 DNA reads TGTGCCAGTAGCGTGACAGGAGGTATCGGGGAGCTGTTTTTT. Encoded protein: CASSVTGGIGELFF.

The chain combines TRBV5-1 with TRBJ2-1, with 11 bases fitting TRBD2. V was clipped by 4 bases and J by 2 bases; unmatched bases: 2. The V gene's germline CDR1 is SGHRS and CDR2 YFSETQ. The CDR3 is 15 amino acids. Written as DNA, the CDR3 is TGCGCCAGCAGCAGACTAGCGGGGACCTACAATGAGCAGTTCTTC. The encoded protein is CASSRLAGTYNEQFF.

This clone showed up just once. The chain combines TRBV7-2 with TRBJ2-1, with TRBD2 matching 8 bases. Losses at the gene ends were 5 bases for V and 0 bases for J; bases not matched to a gene: 15. The length of the CDR3 is 19 residues. Germline V CDR1 and CDR2: SGHTA, FQGNSA. CDR3 coding DNA: TGTGCCAGCAGCCCCCTGGCGGGGGGACTACGTAGCTCCTACAATGAGCAGTTCTTC. As protein: CASSPLAGGLRSSYNEQFF.

This clone came up a few times. The chain combines TRBV5-1 with TRBJ1-6, with 8 bases lining up with TRBD1. Trimming at V came to 0 bases and at J to 9 bases, leaving 2 bases not matched to a gene. This CDR3 region has 14 residues. Germline V gene data show CDR1 as SGHRS and CDR2 as YFSETQ. This CDR3 is CASSLDRGFSPLHF. DNA for the CDR3: TGCGCCAGCAGCTTGGACAGGGGGTTTTCACCCCTCCACTTT.

This chain links TRBV25-1 with TRBJ2-3, with 10 bases matching TRBD1. V shed 8 bases, J shed 7 bases, and the junction held 6 bases outside the gene matches. The length of the CDR3 is 13 residues. Germline CDR1 and CDR2: MGHDK and SYGVNS. The CDR3 loop reads CASDGQGDHTQYF. The CDR3, as DNA: TGTGCCAGCGACGGACAGGGGGATCATACGCAGTATTTT.